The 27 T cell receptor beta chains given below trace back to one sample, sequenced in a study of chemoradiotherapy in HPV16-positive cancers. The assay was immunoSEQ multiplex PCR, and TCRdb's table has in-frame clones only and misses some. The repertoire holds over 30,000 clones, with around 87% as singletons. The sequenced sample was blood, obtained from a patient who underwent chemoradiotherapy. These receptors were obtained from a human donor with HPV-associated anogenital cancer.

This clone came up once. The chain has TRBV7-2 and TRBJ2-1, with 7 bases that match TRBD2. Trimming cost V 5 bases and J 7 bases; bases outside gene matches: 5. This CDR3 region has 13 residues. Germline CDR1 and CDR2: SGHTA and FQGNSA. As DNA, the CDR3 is TGTGCCAGCAGCGTAACGGGGGGAAATGAGCAGTTCTTC. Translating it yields CASSVTGGNEQFF.

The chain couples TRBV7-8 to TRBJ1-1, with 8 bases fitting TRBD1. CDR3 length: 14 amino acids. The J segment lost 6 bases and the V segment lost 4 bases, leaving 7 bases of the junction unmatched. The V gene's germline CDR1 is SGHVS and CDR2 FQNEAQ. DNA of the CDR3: TGTGCCAGCAGCTCGTTTATGGGACAGGCTGAAGCTTTCTTT. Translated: CASSSFMGQAEAFF.

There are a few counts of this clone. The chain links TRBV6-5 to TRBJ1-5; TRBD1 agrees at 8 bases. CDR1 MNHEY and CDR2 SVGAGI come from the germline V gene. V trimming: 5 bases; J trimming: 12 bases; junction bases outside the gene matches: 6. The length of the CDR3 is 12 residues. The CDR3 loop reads CASSTGQGRQHF. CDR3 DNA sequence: TGTGCCAGCAGTACCGGACAGGGACGCCAGCATTTT.

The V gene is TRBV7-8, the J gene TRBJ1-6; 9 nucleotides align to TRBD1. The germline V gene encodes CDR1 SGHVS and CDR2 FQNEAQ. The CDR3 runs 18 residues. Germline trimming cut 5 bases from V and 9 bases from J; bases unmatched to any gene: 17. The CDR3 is CASSRGTGILSASSPLHF. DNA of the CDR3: TGTGCCAGCAGCCGTGGGACAGGGATCCTTTCCGCGAGTTCACCCCTCCACTTT.

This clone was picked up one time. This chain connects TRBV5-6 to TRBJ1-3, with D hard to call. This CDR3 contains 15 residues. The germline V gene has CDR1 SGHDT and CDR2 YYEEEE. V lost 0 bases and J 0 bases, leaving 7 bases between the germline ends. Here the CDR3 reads CASSLGVSSGNTIYF. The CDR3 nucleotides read TGTGCCAGCAGCTTGGGAGTGAGCTCTGGAAACACCATATATTTT.

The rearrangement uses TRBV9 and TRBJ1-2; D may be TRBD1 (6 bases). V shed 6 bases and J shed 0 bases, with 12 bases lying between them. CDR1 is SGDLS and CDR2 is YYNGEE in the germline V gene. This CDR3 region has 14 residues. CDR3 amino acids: CASNRDIPNYGYTF. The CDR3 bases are TGTGCCAGCAACAGGGACATCCCTAACTATGGCTACACCTTC.

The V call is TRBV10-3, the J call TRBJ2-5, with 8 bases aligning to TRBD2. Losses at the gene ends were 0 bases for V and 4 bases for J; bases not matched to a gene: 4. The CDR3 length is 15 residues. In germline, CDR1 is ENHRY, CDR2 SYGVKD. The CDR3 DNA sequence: TGTGCCATCAGTGAGTCGACTAGCGTGGGAGAGACCCAGTACTTC. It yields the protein CAISESTSVGETQYF.

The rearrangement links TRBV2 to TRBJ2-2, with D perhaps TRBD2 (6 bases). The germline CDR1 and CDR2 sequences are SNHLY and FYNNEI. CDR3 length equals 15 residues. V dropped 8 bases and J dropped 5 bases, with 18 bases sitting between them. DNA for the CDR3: TGTGCCAGCTTGGATCTGGAGGGATTGACCGGGGAGCTGTTTTTT. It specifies CASLDLEGLTGELFF.

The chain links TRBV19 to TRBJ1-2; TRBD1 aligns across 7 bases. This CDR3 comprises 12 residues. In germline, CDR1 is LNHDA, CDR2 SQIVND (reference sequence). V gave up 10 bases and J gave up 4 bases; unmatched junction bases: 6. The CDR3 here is CAIYRGSYGYTF. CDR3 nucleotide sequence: TGTGCCATTTACAGGGGTTCCTATGGCTACACCTTC. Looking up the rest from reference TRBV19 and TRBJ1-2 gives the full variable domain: DGGITQSPKYLFRKEGQNVTLSCEQNLNHDAMYWYRQDPGQGLRLIYYSQIVNDFQKGDIAEGYSVSREKKESFPLTVTSAQKNPTAFYLCAIYRGSYGYTFGSGTRLTVV.

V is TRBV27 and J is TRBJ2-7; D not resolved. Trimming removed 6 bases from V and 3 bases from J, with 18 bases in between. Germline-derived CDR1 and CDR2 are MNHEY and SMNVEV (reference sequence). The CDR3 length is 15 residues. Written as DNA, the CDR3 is TGTGCCAGCAGCTCCAAGCCGGAACCATACTACGAGCAGTACTTC. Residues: CASSSKPEPYYEQYF.

The DNA of the CDR3 is TGCGCCAGCAGCCAAGATTGGGCAGGGAACTACGAGCAGTACTTC. Protein sequence: CASSQDWAGNYEQYF. J is TRBJ2-7 and V is TRBV4-3, with a weak D call TRBD1 (5 bases). The CDR3 is made up of 15 amino acids. Looked up from germline, CDR1 is LGHNA and CDR2 is YSLEER. V was trimmed by 0 bases and J by 3 bases, leaving 12 bases between them.

CDR3: CASRATSNSAEQYF. As DNA, the CDR3 is TGTGCCAGCAGGGCGACTAGCAACTCCGCCGAGCAGTACTTC. The V gene is TRBV6-1, the J gene TRBJ2-7; 7 nucleotides line up with TRBD2. Germline loops: CDR1 MNHNS, CDR2 SASEGT. Trimming took 6 bases from V and 6 from J; bases not matched to a gene: 11. The length of the CDR3 is 14 residues.

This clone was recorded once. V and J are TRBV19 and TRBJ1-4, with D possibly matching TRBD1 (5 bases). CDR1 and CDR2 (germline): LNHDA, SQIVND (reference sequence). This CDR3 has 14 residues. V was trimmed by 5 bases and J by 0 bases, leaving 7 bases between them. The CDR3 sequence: CASSRGPTNEKLFF. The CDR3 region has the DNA TGTGCCAGTAGTCGGGGCCCAACTAATGAAAAACTGTTTTTT.

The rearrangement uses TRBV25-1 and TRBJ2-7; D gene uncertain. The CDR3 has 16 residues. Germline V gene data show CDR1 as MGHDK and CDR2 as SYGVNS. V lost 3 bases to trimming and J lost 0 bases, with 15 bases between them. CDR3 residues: CASSESWTGVSYEQYF. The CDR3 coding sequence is TGTGCCAGCAGTGAGTCCTGGACGGGCGTCTCCTACGAGCAGTACTTC.

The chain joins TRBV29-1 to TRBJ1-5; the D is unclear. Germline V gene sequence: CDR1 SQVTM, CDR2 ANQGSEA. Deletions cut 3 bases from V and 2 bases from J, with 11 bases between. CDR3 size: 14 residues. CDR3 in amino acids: CSVDDGEGNQPQHF. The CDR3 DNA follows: TGCAGCGTTGACGACGGTGAGGGCAATCAGCCCCAGCATTTT. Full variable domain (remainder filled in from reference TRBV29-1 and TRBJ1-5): SAVISQKPSRDICQRGTSLTIQCQVDSQVTMMFWYRQQPGQSLTLIATANQGSEATYESGFVIDKFPISRPNLTFSTLTVSNMSPEDSSIYLCSVDDGEGNQPQHFGDGTRLSIL.

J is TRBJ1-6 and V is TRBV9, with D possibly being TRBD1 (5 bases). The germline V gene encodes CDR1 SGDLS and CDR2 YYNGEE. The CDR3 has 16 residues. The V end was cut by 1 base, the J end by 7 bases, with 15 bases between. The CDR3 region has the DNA TGTGCCAGCAGCGTATGGATCAGGGTGCGAAATTCACCCCTCCACTTT. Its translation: CASSVWIRVRNSPLHF.

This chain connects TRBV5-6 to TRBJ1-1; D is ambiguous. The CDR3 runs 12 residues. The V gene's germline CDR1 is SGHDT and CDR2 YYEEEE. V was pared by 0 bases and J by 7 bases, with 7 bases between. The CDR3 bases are TGTGCCAGCAGCTTGGGGGTCTTTGAAGCTTTCTTT. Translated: CASSLGVFEAFF.

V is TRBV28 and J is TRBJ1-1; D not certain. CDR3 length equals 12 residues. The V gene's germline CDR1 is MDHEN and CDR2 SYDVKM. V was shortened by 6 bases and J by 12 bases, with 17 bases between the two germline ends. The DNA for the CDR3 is TGTGCCAGCAGCGTTAATACCCAGAAGCCTTTCTTT. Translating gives CASSVNTQKPFF.

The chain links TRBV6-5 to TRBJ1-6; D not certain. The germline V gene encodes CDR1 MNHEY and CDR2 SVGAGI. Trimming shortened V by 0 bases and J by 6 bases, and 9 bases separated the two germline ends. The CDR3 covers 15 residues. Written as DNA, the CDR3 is TGTGCCAGCAGTTACTCGTACAGCACTAATTCACCCCTCCACTTT. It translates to CASSYSYSTNSPLHF.

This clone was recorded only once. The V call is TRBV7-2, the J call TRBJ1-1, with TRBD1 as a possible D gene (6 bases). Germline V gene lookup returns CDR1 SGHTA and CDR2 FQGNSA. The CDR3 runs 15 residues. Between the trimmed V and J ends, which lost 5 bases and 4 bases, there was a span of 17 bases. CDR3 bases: TGTGCCAGCAGCCCGACAAGGGGGGTTGGCACTGAAGCTTTCTTT. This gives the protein CASSPTRGVGTEAFF. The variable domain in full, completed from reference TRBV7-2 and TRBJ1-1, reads GAGVSQSPSNKVTEKGKDVELRCDPISGHTALYWYRQSLGQGLEFLIYFQGNSAPDKSGLPSDRFSAERTGGSVSTLTIQRTQQEDSAVYLCASSPTRGVGTEAFFGQGTRLTVV.

This CDR3 is CASSEGDGEKLFF. The DNA of the CDR3 is TGTGCCAGCTCAGAGGGTGACGGTGAAAAACTGTTTTTT. This chain uses TRBV18 with TRBJ1-4; D is unresolved. This CDR3 spans 13 amino acids. Germline V gives CDR1 KGHSH, CDR2 LQKENI. Deletions cut 5 bases from V and 7 bases from J, with 11 bases between.

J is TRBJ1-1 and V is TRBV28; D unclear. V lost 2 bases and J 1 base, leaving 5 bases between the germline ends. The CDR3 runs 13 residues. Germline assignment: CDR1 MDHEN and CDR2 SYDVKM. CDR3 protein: CASSLEENTEAFF. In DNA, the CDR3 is TGTGCCAGCAGTTTAGAGGAGAACACTGAAGCTTTCTTT.

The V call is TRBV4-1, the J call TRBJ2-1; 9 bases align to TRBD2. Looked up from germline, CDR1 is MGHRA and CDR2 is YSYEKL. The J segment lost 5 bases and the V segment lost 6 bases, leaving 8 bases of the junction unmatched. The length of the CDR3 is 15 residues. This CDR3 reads CASRLGLATNNEQFF. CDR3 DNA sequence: TGCGCCAGCAGACTTGGACTAGCGACAAACAATGAGCAGTTCTTC.

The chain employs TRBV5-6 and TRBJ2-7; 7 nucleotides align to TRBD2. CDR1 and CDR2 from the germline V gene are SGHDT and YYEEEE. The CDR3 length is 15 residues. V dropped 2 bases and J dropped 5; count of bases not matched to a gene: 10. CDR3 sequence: CASSLLSSGRDEQYF. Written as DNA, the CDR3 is TGTGCCAGCAGCTTATTAAGTTCAGGGAGGGACGAGCAGTACTTC.

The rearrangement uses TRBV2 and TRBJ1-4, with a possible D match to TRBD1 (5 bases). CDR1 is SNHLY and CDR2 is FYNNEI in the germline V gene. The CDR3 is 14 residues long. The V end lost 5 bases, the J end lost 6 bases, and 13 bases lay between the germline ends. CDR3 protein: CASSRGGGDEKLFF. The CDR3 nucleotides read TGTGCCAGCAGTCGTGGGGGGGGTGATGAAAAACTGTTTTTT.

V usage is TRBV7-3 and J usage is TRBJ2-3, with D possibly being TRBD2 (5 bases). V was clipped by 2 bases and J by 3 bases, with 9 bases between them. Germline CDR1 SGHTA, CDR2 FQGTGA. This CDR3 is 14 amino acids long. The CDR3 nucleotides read TGTGCCAGCAGCTTAGGGGTAGCGACAGATACGCAGTATTTT. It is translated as CASSLGVATDTQYF.

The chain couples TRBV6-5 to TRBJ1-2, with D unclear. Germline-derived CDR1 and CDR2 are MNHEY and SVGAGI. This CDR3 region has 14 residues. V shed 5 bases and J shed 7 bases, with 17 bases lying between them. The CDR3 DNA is TGTGCCAGCAGTCCTCGGTCGGTTTCGGTTGGCTACACCTTC. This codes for CASSPRSVSVGYTF.